These 30 T cell receptor beta chains share one sample of origin, sequenced in a study of cytomegalovirus exposure and HLA in healthy donors. The protocol was immunoSEQ multiplex PCR, while the TCRdb copy is restricted to in-frame clones and leaves out a portion. The sample has roughly 150,000 clones; around 96% are singletons. Sample: PBMCs. The receptor set was obtained from a woman under 30 in good health and CMV-seronegative.

The gene calls are TRBV4-1 and TRBJ2-1; 10 nucleotides line up with TRBD1. CDR1 and CDR2 (germline): MGHRA, YSYEKL. This CDR3 has 16 residues. After removal of 6 bases from V and 6 bases from J, the junction contained 11 bases not matched to a gene. CDR3 amino acids: CASRPTGQGTINEQFF. The DNA of the CDR3 is TGCGCCAGCAGACCGACGGGACAGGGGACAATCAATGAGCAGTTCTTC.

The chain joins TRBV5-6 to TRBJ1-5, with D tentatively TRBD1 (5 bases). Trimming pared 3 bases from V and 0 bases from J, leaving 10 bases between. CDR1 is SGHDT, CDR2 YYEEEE, per germline. This CDR3 contains 15 residues. The CDR3 DNA is TGTGCCAGCAGCTCAGGGATTAATAGCAATCAGCCCCAGCATTTT. Its protein is CASSSGINSNQPQHF. The variable domain in full, completed from reference TRBV5-6 and TRBJ1-5, reads DAGVTQSPTHLIKTRGQQVTLRCSPKSGHDTVSWYQQALGQGPQFIFQYYEEEERQRGNFPDRFSGHQFPNYSSELNVNALLLGDSALYLCASSSGINSNQPQHFGDGTRLSIL.

This CDR3 reads CASSYLTWNTGELFF. CDR3 in DNA: TGTGCCAGCAGTTACCTGACTTGGAACACCGGGGAGCTGTTTTTT. V gene TRBV6-5 combines with J gene TRBJ2-2; D not resolved. V shed 2 bases and J shed 1 base, with 8 bases lying between them. Germline V CDR1 and CDR2: MNHEY, SVGAGI. The CDR3 totals 15 residues.

This clone was seen a few times. The junction shows a germline mismatch at one end, possibly a read error. The chain recombines TRBV2 with TRBJ2-3; D is unresolved. CDR1 is SNHLY, CDR2 FYNNEI, per germline. The CDR3 is made up of 14 amino acids. CDR3 coding DNA: TGTGCCAGCAGCGAAGACACGTTCACAGATACGCAGTATTTT. Protein product: CASSEDTFTDTQYF.

V gene TRBV15 combines with J gene TRBJ2-3, with TRBD2 as a possible D gene (5 bases). The germline CDR1 and CDR2 sequences are LNHNV and YYDKDF (reference sequence). Trimming left V 0 bases short and J 6 bases short, with 16 bases between. This CDR3 has 16 amino acids. CDR3 region: CATSRDLTASGDTQYF. CDR3 coding DNA: TGTGCCACCAGCAGAGATCTCACCGCTTCGGGGGATACGCAGTATTTT.

The V call is TRBV27, the J call TRBJ2-6, with unresolved D. This CDR3 is built from 15 residues. Trimming pared 3 bases from V and 0 bases from J, leaving 6 bases between. Germline lookup yields CDR1 MNHEY and CDR2 SMNVEV (reference sequence). CDR3: CASSFSYSGANVLTF. In DNA form, the CDR3 reads TGTGCCAGCAGTTTTTCGTACTCTGGGGCCAACGTCCTGACTTTC.

The chain is built from TRBV13 and TRBJ1-2; D perhaps matches TRBD1 (5 bases). The CDR3 spans 15 residues. V was shortened by 6 bases and J by 6 bases, with 20 bases between the two germline ends. The germline V gene has CDR1 PRHDT and CDR2 FYEKMQ (reference sequence). The CDR3 nucleotides are TGTGCCAGCAGTGACGCAGGGCCCAAGGGAAATGGCTACACCTTC. Encoded protein: CASSDAGPKGNGYTF.

The chain has TRBV2 and TRBJ2-3; TRBD2 matches at 14 bases. The CDR3 extends over 15 amino acids. Germline CDR1 is SNHLY and CDR2 is FYNNEI. V lost 7 bases and J lost 3; bases outside the gene matches: 3. CDR3 DNA sequence: TGTGCCAGCAAAGGGACTAGCGGGGGTACAGATACGCAGTATTTT. It specifies CASKGTSGGTDTQYF.

The chain carries TRBV16 and TRBJ1-2; maybe TRBD1 (5 bases). CDR3 length: 14 residues. V lost 2 bases and J lost 3, with 10 bases in between. Germline V gene data show CDR1 as KGHSY and CDR2 as FQNENV. The CDR3 region has the DNA TGTGCCAGCAGCCAAGAGCAGGGTGACTATGGCTACACCTTC. It is translated as CASSQEQGDYGYTF.

This sequence joins TRBV6-6 and TRBJ2-3; TRBD1 matches at 7 bases. The CDR3 totals 16 residues. Trimming removed 0 bases from V and 4 bases from J; junction bases left unmatched: 7. Germline-derived CDR1 and CDR2 are MNHNY and SVGAGI (reference sequence). The CDR3 loop reads CASSYSGAGGADTQYF. Written as DNA, the CDR3 is TGTGCCAGCAGTTACTCTGGCGCAGGGGGAGCAGATACGCAGTATTTT.

The chain uses TRBV30 and TRBJ2-6; possible D gene TRBD2, 7 bases. Trimming shortened V by 3 bases and J by 4 bases, and 10 bases separated the two germline ends. This CDR3 has 14 amino acids. The germline CDR1 and CDR2 sequences are GTSNPN and SVGIG (reference sequence). The CDR3 DNA sequence: TGTGCCTGGAGCGGGGGGCCCGGGGCCAACGTCCTGACTTTC. Translation: CAWSGGPGANVLTF.

The V call is TRBV7-9, the J call TRBJ1-1, with 10 nucleotides matching TRBD1. Germline CDR1 SEHNR, CDR2 FQNEAQ (reference sequence). The length of the CDR3 is 15 residues. With 1 base clipped from V and 4 bases from J, the junction kept 3 bases outside the gene matches. CDR3 nucleotides: TGTGCCAGCAGCTTAGTTCGGACAGGGGGCACTGAAGCTTTCTTT. Its protein product is CASSLVRTGGTEAFF. Drawing the rest from reference TRBV7-9 and TRBJ1-1, the complete variable domain is DTGVSQNPRHKITKRGQNVTFRCDPISEHNRLYWYRQTLGQGPEFLTYFQNEAQLEKSRLLSDRFSAERPKGSFSTLEIQRTEQGDSAMYLCASSLVRTGGTEAFFGQGTRLTVV.

The genes are TRBV27 and TRBJ2-1, with TRBD1 matching over 8 bases. Germline V lookup: CDR1 MNHEY, CDR2 SMNVEV (reference sequence). J was trimmed by 8 bases and V by 0 bases; bases with no gene match: 15. There are 18 residues in the CDR3. CDR3 residues: CASSLSDRALPRYDEQFF. The DNA for the CDR3 is TGTGCCAGCAGTTTATCGGACAGGGCTTTACCTCGTTACGATGAGCAGTTCTTC.

DNA for the CDR3: TGTGCCAGCAGCCCGCCCGGGAGGAGGCCCCTAGCTAGCAATCAGCCCCAGCATTTT. Amino acid sequence: CASSPPGRRPLASNQPQHF. V is TRBV7-3 and J is TRBJ1-5; D remains unclear. The CDR3 extends over 19 amino acids. V dropped 5 bases and J dropped 0 bases, with 23 bases sitting between them. Germline lookup yields CDR1 SGHTA and CDR2 FQGTGA.

The chain links TRBV7-2 to TRBJ2-3, with TRBD2 matching over 8 bases. From germline, CDR1 is SGHTA and CDR2 FQGNSA. The V gene end was trimmed by 5 bases and the J gene end by 2 bases; junction bases not matched to a gene: 3. The CDR3 is 14 residues long. The CDR3 nucleotides are TGTGCCAGCAGCCACGGGGGGGACACAGATACGCAGTATTTT. This sequence encodes CASSHGGDTDTQYF. The whole variable domain, remainder taken from reference TRBV7-2 and TRBJ2-3, is GAGVSQSPSNKVTEKGKDVELRCDPISGHTALYWYRQSLGQGLEFLIYFQGNSAPDKSGLPSDRFSAERTGGSVSTLTIQRTQQEDSAVYLCASSHGGDTDTQYFGPGTRLTVL.

The rearrangement uses TRBV25-1 and TRBJ1-1; TRBD1 might be the D (5 bases). With 6 bases removed from V and 4 bases from J, the gap between germline ends came to 12 bases. Germline values: CDR1 MGHDK, CDR2 SYGVNS. The CDR3 extends over 13 amino acids. The CDR3, as DNA: TGTGCCAGCAGGGGGTGGGGCGGCACTGAAGCTTTCTTT. This encodes CASRGWGGTEAFF. The variable domain in full, with the rest retrieved from reference TRBV25-1 and TRBJ1-1, is EADIYQTPRYLVIGTGKKITLECSQTMGHDKMYWYQQDPGMELHLIHYSYGVNSTEKGDLSSESTVSRIRTEHFPLTLESARPSHTSQYLCASRGWGGTEAFFGQGTRLTVV.

The V and J genes are TRBV5-1 and TRBJ2-3, with D possibly being TRBD1 (6 bases). The CDR3 is 15 residues long. V gave up 0 bases and J gave up 2 bases, with 10 bases separating them. Germline assignment: CDR1 SGHRS and CDR2 YFSETQ. The chain's CDR3 is CASSLDRAVTDTQYF. The CDR3 nucleotides are TGCGCCAGCAGCTTGGACAGGGCCGTCACAGATACGCAGTATTTT.

V usage is TRBV6-5 and J usage is TRBJ2-1, with a tentative D call TRBD2 (6 bases). The CDR3 extends over 11 amino acids. Trimming took off 5 bases at V and 10 bases at J, with 9 bases between the two ends. Germline CDR1 is MNHEY and CDR2 is SVGAGI. The CDR3 protein is CASSPSGEQFF. In DNA form, the CDR3 reads TGTGCCAGCAGTCCCAGCGGGGAGCAGTTCTTC.

The CDR3: CASSQQGYYGYTF. CDR3 DNA: TGTGCCAGCAGCCAACAGGGCTACTATGGCTACACCTTC. The V call is TRBV14, the J call TRBJ1-2; D perhaps matches TRBD1 (5 bases). Trimming left V 2 bases short and J 3 bases short, with 7 bases between. CDR1 SGHDN and CDR2 FVKESK come from the germline V gene. The CDR3 has 13 amino acids.

This clone was observed a handful of times. In DNA form, the CDR3 reads TGTGCCAGCAGTGAATCCGCCTATTGGTATGGCTACACCTTC. Its protein is CASSESAYWYGYTF. The chain has TRBV2 and TRBJ1-2, with no clear D. From germline, CDR1 is SNHLY and CDR2 FYNNEI. The CDR3 has 14 residues. Trimming removed 2 bases at V and 5 bases at J, with 12 bases between.

The V gene is TRBV6-1, the J gene TRBJ2-1; 7 nucleotides agree with TRBD1. The junction had 14 bases not matched to a gene; V was cut back by 4 bases and J by 5 bases. The CDR3 runs 17 residues. The germline gives CDR1 MNHNS, CDR2 SASEGT. The CDR3 here is CASSGPTGFGPHNEQFF. CDR3 nucleotide sequence: TGTGCCAGCAGTGGCCCGACAGGGTTTGGTCCTCACAATGAGCAGTTCTTC.

The CDR3 DNA is TGTGCCAGCAGTCTCTTTGGCGGGGGGCATCAGCCCCAGCATTTT. Translation: CASSLFGGGHQPQHF. The chain combines TRBV27 with TRBJ1-5; D is possibly TRBD1 (6 bases). Trimming removed 5 bases from V and 5 bases from J, with 16 bases in between. Germline-derived CDR1 and CDR2 are MNHEY and SMNVEV (reference sequence). The CDR3 is 15 amino acids.

V is TRBV19 and J is TRBJ1-1, with 8 bases fitting TRBD1. This CDR3 is built from 15 residues. Trimming took 4 bases from V and 3 from J; bases not matched to a gene: 7. The germline CDR1 and CDR2 sequences are LNHDA and SQIVND (reference sequence). The CDR3 here is CASSTRTGRDTEAFF. The CDR3 DNA follows: TGTGCCAGTAGTACCCGGACAGGGCGGGACACTGAAGCTTTCTTT.

The chain has TRBV11-2 and TRBJ2-7; 7 bases fit TRBD1. Germline V gives CDR1 SGHAT, CDR2 FQNNGV. The CDR3 is made up of 14 amino acids. Trimming at V came to 1 base and at J to 6 bases, leaving 6 bases not matched to a gene. CDR3 loop: CASSLADRVGEQYF. The CDR3, as DNA: TGTGCCAGCAGCTTAGCCGACAGGGTAGGCGAGCAGTACTTC.

This sequence joins TRBV2 and TRBJ1-1; D might be TRBD1 (5 bases). The germline V gene encodes CDR1 SNHLY and CDR2 FYNNEI. The V end lost 0 bases, the J end lost 5 bases, and 10 bases lay between the germline ends. The CDR3 has 14 amino acids. CDR3 residues: CASSEAGRGTEAFF. CDR3 nucleotide sequence: TGTGCCAGCAGTGAAGCTGGTAGGGGTACTGAAGCTTTCTTT.

This clone showed up just once. The rearrangement links TRBV2 to TRBJ1-4; TRBD1 matches 7 bases. The CDR3 is made up of 16 amino acids. From germline, CDR1 is SNHLY and CDR2 FYNNEI. Losses at the gene ends were 6 bases for V and 2 bases for J; bases not matched to a gene: 9. The CDR3 DNA is TGTGCCAGCAGGAGGGTAGGGGGCGTGACTAATGAAAAACTGTTTTTT. It translates to CASRRVGGVTNEKLFF.

The gene calls are TRBV29-1 and TRBJ1-4, with 7 bases aligning to TRBD1. The germline V gene encodes CDR1 SQVTM and CDR2 ANQGSEA. V gave up 7 bases and J gave up 8 bases; unmatched junction bases: 7. The CDR3 contains 12 residues. CDR3 in amino acids: CSAQGGEEKLFF. CDR3 in DNA: TGCAGCGCCCAGGGGGGAGAGGAAAAACTGTTTTTT.

The rearrangement uses TRBV14 and TRBJ1-1; 8 bases align to TRBD1. From germline, CDR1 is SGHDN and CDR2 FVKESK. This CDR3 spans 15 amino acids. The J segment lost 1 base and the V segment lost 6 bases, leaving 7 bases of the junction unmatched. CDR3 DNA sequence: TGTGCCAGCAGTCCAACGACAGGGGCGAACACTGAAGCTTTCTTT. It codes for CASSPTTGANTEAFF. Looking up the rest from reference TRBV14 and TRBJ1-1 gives the full variable domain: EAGVTQFPSHSVIEKGQTVTLRCDPISGHDNLYWYRRVMGKEIKFLLHFVKESKQDESGMPNNRFLAERTGGTYSTLKVQPAELEDSGVYFCASSPTTGANTEAFFGQGTRLTVV.

The chain couples TRBV5-1 to TRBJ1-4, with 7 bases aligning to TRBD1. V shed 5 bases, J shed 0 bases, and the junction held 10 bases outside the gene matches. The V gene's germline CDR1 is SGHRS and CDR2 YFSETQ. The CDR3 has 17 amino acids. The CDR3 DNA reads TGCGCCAGCAGTAGGACAGGCCTCATAACAACTAATGAAAAACTGTTTTTT. This sequence encodes CASSRTGLITTNEKLFF.

The rearrangement uses TRBV7-2 and TRBJ2-5, with 8 bases lining up with TRBD2. The germline V gene encodes CDR1 SGHTA and CDR2 FQGNSA. The CDR3 totals 15 residues. V lost 1 base to trimming and J lost 5 bases; unmatched junction nucleotides: 6. Here the CDR3 reads CASSLVRGDRETQYF. Written as DNA, the CDR3 is TGTGCCAGCAGCTTAGTGCGGGGGGATCGGGAGACCCAGTACTTC.